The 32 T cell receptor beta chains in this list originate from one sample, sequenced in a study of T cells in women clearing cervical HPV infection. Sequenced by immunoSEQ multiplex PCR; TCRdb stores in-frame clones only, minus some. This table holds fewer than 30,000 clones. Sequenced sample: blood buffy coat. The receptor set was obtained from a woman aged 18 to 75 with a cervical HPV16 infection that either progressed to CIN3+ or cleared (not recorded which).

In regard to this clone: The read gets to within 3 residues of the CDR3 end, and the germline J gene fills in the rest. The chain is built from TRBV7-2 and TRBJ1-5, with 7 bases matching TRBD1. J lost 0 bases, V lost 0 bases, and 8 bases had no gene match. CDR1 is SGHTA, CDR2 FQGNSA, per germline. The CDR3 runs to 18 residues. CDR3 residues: CASSLASGTAYSNQPQHF. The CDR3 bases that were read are TGTGCCAGCAGCTTAGCTTCCGGGACAGCCTATAGCAATCAGCCC.

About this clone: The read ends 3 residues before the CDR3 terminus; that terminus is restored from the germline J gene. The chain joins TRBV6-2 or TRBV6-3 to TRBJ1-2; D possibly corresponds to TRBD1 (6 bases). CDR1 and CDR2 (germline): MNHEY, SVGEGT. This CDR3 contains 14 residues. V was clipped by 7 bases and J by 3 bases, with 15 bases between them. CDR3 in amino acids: CASTDGGADYGYTF. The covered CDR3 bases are TGTGCCAGCACCGACGGGGGGGCGGACTATGGC.

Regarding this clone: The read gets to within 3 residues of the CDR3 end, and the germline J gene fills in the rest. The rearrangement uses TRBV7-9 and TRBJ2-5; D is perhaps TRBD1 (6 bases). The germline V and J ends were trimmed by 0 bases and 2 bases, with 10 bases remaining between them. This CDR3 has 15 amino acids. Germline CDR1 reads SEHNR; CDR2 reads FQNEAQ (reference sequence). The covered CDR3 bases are TGTGCCAGCAGCTTAGCCGGACAGAGACAAGAGACC. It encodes CASSLAGQRQET. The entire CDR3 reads CASSLAGQRQETQYF. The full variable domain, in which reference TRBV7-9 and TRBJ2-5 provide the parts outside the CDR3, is DTGVSQNPRHKITKRGQNVTFRCDPISEHNRLYWYRQTLGQGPEFLTYFQNEAQLEKSRLLSDRFSAERPKGSFSTLEIQRTEQGDSAMYLCASSLAGQRQETQYFGPGTRLLVL.

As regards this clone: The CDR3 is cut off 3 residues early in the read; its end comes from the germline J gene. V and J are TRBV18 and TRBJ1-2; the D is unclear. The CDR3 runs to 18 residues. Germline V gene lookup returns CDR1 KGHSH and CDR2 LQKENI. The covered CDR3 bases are TGTGCCAGCTCACCAGAACGGGGAGTCACCGCCGGAACAGATACC. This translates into CASSPERGVTAGTDT. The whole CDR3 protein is CASSPERGVTAGTDTYTF.

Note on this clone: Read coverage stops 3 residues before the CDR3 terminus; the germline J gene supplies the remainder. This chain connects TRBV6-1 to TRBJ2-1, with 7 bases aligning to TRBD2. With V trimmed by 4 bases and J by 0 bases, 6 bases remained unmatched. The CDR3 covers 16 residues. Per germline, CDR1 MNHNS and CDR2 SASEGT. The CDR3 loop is CASSALASGSYNEQFF. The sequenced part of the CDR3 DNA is TGTGCCAGCAGTGCCTTGGCTAGCGGCTCCTACAATGAG.

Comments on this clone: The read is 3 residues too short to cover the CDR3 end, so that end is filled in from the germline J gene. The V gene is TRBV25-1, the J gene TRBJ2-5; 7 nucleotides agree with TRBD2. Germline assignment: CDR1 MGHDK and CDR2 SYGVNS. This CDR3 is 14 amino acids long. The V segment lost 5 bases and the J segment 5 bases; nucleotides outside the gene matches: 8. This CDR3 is CASSPRLAGETQYF. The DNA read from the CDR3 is TGTGCCAGCAGTCCCCGACTAGCCGGTGAGACC.

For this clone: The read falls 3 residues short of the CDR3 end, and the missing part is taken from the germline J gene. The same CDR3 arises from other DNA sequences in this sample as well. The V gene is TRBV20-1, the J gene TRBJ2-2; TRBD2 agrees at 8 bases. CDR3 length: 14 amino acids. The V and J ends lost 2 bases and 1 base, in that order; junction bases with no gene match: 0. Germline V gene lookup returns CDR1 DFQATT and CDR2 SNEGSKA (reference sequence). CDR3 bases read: TGCAGTGCTAGAACTAGCGGGAACACCGGGGAG. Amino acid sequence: CSARTSGNTGE. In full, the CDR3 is CSARTSGNTGELFF.

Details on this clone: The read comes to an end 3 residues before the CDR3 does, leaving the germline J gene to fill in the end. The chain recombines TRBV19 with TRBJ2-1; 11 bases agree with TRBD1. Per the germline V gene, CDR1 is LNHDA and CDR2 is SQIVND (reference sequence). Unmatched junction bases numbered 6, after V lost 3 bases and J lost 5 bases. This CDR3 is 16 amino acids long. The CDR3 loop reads CASSIPGTGGNNEQFF. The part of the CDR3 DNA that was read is TGTGCCAGTAGTATCCCTGGGACAGGGGGGAACAATGAG.

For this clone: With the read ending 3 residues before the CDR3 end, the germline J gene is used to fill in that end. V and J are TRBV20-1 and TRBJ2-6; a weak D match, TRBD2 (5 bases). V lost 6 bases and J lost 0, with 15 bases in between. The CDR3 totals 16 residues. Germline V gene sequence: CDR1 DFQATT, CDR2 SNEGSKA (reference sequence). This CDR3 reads CSAGPGSISGANVLTF. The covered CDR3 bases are TGCAGTGCGGGCCCGGGGAGTATCTCTGGGGCCAACGTC.

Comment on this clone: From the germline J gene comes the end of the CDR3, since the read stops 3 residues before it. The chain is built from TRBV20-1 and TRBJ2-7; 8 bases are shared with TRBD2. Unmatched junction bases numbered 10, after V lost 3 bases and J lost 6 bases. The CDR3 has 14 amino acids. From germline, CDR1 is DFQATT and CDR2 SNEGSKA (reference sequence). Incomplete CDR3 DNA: TGCAGTGCTAGTCCAGGACTAGCTTCGGGCGAG. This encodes CSASPGLASGE. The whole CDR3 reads CSASPGLASGEQYF.

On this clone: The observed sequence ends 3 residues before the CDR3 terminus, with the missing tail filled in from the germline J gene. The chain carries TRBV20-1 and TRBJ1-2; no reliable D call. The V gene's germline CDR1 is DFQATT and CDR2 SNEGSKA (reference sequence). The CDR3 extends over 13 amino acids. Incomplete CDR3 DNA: TGCAGTGCTAGAACCGGCGGCTCCGACGGC. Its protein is CSARTGGSDG. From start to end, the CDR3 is CSARTGGSDGYTF.

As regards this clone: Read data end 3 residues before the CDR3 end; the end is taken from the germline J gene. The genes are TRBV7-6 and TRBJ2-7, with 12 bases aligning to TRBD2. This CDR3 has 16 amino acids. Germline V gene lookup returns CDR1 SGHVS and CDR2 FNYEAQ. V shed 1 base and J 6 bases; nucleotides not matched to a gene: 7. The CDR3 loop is CASSLDGLAGGREQYF. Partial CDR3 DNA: TGTGCCAGCAGCTTAGACGGCCTAGCGGGGGGGCGCGAG.

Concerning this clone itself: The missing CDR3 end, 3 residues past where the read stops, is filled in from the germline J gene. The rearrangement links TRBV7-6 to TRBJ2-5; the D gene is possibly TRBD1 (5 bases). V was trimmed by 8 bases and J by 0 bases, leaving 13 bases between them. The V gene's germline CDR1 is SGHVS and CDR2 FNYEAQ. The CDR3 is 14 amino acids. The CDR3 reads CASGQGSHQETQYF. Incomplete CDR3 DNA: TGTGCCAGCGGGCAGGGCTCCCACCAAGAGACC.

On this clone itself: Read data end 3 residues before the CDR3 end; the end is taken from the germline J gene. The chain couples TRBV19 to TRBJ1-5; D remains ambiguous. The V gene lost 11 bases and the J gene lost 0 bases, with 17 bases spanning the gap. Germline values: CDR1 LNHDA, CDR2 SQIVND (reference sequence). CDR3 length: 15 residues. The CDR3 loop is CAGSRTDSSNQPQHF. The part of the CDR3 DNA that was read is TGTGCCGGATCCAGAACAGATTCTAGCAATCAGCCC. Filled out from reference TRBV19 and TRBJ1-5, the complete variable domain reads DGGITQSPKYLFRKEGQNVTLSCEQNLNHDAMYWYRQDPGQGLRLIYYSQIVNDFQKGDIAEGYSVSREKKESFPLTVTSAQKNPTAFYLCAGSRTDSSNQPQHFGDGTRLSIL.

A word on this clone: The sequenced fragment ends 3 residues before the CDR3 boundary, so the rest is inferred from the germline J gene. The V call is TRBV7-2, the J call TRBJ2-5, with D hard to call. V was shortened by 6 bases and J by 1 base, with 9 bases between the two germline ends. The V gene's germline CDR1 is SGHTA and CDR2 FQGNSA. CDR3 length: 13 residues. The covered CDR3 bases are TGTGCCAGCAGGCCACCTAGCCAAGAGACC. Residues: CASRPPSQET. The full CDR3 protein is CASRPPSQETQYF.

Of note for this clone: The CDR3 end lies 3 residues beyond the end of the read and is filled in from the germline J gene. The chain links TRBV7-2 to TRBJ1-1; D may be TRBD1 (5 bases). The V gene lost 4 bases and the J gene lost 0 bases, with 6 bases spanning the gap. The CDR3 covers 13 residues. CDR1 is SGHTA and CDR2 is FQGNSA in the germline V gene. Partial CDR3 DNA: TGTGCCAGCAGCTCCAGGGTGAACACTGAA. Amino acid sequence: CASSSRVNTE. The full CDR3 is CASSSRVNTEAFF.

Partial CDR3 DNA: TGTGCCAGCAGCTTAGATGGCAGTACCTATGGC. As protein: CASSLDGSTYG. The CDR3, in full, reads CASSLDGSTYGYTF. V and J are TRBV11-2 and TRBJ1-2; D ambiguous. The missing CDR3 end, 3 residues past where the read stops, is filled in from the germline J gene. Trimming left V 0 bases short and J 4 bases short, with 9 bases between. Per the germline V gene, CDR1 is SGHAT and CDR2 is FQNNGV. The CDR3 runs 14 residues.

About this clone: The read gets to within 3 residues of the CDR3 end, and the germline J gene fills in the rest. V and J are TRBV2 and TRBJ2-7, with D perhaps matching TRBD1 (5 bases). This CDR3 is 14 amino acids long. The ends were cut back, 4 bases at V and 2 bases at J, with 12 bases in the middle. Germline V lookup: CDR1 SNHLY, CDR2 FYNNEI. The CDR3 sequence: CASSAGNKAYEQYF. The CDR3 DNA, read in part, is TGTGCCAGCAGTGCAGGGAACAAAGCCTACGAG. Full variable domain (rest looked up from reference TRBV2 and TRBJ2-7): EPEVTQTPSHQVTQMGQEVILRCVPISNHLYFYWYRQILGQKVEFLVSFYNNEISEKSEIFDDQFSVERPDGSNFTLKIRSTKLEDSAMYFCASSAGNKAYEQYFGPGTRLTVT.

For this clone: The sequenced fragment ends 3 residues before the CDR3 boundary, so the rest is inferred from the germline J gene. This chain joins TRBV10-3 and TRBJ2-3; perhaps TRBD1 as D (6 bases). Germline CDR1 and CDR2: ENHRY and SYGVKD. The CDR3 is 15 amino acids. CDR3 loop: CAISETTGSNQPQYF. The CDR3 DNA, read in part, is TGTGCCATCAGTGAAACCACAGGGTCAAATCAGCCG.

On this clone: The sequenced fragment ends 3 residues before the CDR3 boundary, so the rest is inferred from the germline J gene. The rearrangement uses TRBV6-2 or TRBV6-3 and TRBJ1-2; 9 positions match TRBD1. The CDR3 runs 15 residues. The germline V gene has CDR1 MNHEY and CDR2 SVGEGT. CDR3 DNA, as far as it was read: TGTGCCAGCAGTTACTTTGGACAGGGGATCTACGAA. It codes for CASSYFGQGIYE. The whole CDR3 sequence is CASSYFGQGIYEYTF.

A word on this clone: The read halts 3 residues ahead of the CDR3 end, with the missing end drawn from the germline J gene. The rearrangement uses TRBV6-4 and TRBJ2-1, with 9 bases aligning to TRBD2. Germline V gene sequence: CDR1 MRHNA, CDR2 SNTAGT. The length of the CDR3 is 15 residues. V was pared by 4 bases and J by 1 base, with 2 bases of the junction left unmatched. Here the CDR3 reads CASSVLAGSYNEQFF. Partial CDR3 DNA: TGTGCCAGCAGTGTTCTAGCGGGGTCCTACAATGAG.

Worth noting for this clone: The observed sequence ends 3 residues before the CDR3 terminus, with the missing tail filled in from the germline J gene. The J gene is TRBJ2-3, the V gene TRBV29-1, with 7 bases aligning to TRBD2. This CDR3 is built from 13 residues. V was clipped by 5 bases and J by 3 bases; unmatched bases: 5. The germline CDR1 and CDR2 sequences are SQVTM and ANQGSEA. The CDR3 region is CSVLRESTDTQYF. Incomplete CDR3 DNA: TGCAGCGTTCTGCGGGAGTCGACAGATACG.

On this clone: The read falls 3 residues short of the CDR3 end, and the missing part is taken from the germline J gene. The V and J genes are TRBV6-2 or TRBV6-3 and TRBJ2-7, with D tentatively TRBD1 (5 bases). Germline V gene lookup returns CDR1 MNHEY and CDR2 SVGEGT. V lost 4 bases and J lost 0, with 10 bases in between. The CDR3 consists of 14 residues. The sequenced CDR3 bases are TGTGCCAGCAGTTCAGGGTCAAGCTCCTACGAG. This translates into CASSSGSSSYE. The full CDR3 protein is CASSSGSSSYEQYF.

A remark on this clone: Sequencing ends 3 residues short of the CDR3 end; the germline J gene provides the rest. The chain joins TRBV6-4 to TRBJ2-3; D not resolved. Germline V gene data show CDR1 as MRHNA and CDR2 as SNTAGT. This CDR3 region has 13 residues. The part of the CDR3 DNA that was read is TGTGCCAGCAGTGACTCCTCACTAAGGACG. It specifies CASSDSSLRT. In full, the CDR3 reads CASSDSSLRTQYF.

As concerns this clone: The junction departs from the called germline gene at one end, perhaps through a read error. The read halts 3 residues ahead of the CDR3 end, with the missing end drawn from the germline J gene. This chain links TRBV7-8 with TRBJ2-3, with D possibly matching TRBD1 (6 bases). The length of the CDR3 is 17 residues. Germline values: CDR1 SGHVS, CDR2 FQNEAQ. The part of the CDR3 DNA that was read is TGTGCCAGCAGCTTAGAGGGTACGGGTGGGGGCACAGATGCG. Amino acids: CASSLEGTGGGTDA. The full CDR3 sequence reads CASSLEGTGGGTDAQYF.

The DNA read from the CDR3 is TGCGCCAGCAGCTCTGTGGTTGTACTTGGGGCAGGAAATGAG. Its protein product is CASSSVVVLGAGNE. The full CDR3 is CASSSVVVLGAGNEQFF. The chain has TRBV5-1 and TRBJ2-1; possibly TRBD1 for D (5 bases). The sequence runs out 3 residues before the end of the CDR3; the remainder is reconstructed from the germline J gene. V gave up 3 bases and J gave up 7 bases, with 23 bases separating them. CDR1 and CDR2 (germline): SGHRS, YFSETQ. The CDR3 sequence is 17 residues long.

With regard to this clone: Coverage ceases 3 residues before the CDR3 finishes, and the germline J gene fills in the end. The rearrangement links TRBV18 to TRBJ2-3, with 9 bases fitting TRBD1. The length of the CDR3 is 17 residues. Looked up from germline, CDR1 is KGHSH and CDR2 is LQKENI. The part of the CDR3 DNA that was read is TGTGCCAGCTCCCCTAGCCCGGGACAGGGCGCTTCGGAGACG. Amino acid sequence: CASSPSPGQGASET. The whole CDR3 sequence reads CASSPSPGQGASETQYF.

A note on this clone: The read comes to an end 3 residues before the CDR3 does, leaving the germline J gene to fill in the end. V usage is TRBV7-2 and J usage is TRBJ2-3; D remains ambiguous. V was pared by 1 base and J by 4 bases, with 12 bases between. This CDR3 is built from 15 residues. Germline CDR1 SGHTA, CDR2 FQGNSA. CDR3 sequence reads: CASSLVVMPADTQYF. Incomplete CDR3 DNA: TGTGCCAGCAGCTTAGTAGTCATGCCGGCAGATACG.

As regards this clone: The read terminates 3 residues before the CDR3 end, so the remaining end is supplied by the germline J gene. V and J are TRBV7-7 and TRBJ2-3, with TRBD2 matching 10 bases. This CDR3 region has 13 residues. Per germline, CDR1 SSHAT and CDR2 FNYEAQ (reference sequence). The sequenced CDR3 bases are TGTGCTAGCGGTACTAGCGGGGAAGAGACG. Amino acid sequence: CASGTSGEET. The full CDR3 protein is CASGTSGEETQYF.

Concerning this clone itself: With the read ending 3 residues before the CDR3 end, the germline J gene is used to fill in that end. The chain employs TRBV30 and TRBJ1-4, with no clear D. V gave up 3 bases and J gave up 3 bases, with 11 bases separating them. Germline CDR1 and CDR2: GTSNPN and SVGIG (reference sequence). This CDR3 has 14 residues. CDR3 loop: CAWRWSSANEKLFF. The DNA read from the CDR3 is TGTGCCTGGAGATGGTCCTCGGCTAATGAAAAA.

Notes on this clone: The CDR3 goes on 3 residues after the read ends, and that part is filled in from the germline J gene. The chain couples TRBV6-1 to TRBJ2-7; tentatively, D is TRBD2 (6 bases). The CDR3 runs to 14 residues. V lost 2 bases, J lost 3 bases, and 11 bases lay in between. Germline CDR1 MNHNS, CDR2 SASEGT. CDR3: CASSESGLLYEQYF. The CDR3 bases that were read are TGTGCCAGCAGTGAATCGGGACTCCTCTACGAG.

The part of the CDR3 DNA that was read is TGTGCCAGCAGTGAAGACAGGGGGTTGAAGACG. Protein sequence: CASSEDRGLKT. The whole CDR3 is CASSEDRGLKTQYF. The chain recombines TRBV2 with TRBJ2-3; 8 bases align to TRBD1. The read stops 3 residues short of the end of the CDR3; the missing end is completed from the germline J gene. Germline V gene lookup returns CDR1 SNHLY and CDR2 FYNNEI. The CDR3 covers 14 residues.